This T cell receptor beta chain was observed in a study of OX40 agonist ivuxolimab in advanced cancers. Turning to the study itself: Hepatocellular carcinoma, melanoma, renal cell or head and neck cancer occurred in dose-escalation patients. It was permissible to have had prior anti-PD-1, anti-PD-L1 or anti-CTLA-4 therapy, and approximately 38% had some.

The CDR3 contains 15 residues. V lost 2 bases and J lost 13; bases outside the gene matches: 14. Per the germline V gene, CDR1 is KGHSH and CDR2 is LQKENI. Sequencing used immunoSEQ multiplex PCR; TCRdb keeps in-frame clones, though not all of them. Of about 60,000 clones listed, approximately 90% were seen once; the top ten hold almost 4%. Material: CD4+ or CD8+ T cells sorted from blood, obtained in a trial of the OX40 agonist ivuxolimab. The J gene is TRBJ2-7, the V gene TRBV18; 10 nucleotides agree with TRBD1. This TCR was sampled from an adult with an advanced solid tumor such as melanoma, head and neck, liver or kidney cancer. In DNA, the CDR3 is TGTGCCAGCTCACCAGTCCGGGACAGGGGACCCACAGTCTACTTC. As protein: CASSPVRDRGPTVYF.